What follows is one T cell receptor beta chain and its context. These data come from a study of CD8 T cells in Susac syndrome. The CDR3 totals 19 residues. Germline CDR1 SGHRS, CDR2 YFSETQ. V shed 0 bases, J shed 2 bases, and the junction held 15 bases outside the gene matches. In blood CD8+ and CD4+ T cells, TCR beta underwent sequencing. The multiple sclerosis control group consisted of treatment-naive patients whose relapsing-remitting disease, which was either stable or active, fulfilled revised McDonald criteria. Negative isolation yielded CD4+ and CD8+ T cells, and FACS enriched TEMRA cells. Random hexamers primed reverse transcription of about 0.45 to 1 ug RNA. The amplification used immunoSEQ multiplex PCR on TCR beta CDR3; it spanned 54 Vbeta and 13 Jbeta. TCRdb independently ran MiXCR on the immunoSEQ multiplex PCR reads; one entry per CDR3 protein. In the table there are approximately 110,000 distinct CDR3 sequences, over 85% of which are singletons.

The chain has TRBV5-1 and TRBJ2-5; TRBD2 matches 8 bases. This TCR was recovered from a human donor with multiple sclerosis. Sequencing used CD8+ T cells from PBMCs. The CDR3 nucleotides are TGCGCCAGCAGCTTGGCCGGGTTTTGGGCGGGAGGTCCACAAGAGACCCAGTACTTC. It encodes CASSLAGFWAGGPQETQYF.